Each of the 8 T cell receptor beta chains below was sequenced from the same sample in a study of identifying expanded T cells in peripheral blood. Produced via immunoSEQ multiplex PCR; TCRdb's table is partial and in-frame only. The sample carries roughly 90,000 clones, more than 75% recorded once. Sample: blood. All receptors come from a person aged 18-69 years in good health.

The chain carries TRBV4-1 and TRBJ1-5; perhaps TRBD1 as D (5 bases). The CDR3 is 14 residues long. CDR1 is MGHRA and CDR2 is YSYEKL in the germline V gene. V lost 1 base and J 9 bases, leaving 13 bases between the germline ends. The chain's CDR3 is CASSQGGGSRPQHF. CDR3 DNA: TGCGCCAGCAGCCAAGGGGGGGGTTCTCGGCCCCAGCATTTT.

This clone was detected only a few times. The chain links TRBV13 to TRBJ1-6, with D tentatively TRBD1 (5 bases). Trimming removed 6 bases from V and 6 bases from J, with 9 bases in between. Germline CDR1 reads PRHDT; CDR2 reads FYEKMQ (reference sequence). The CDR3 runs to 13 residues. CDR3 sequence: CASSVGGNSPLHF. Written as DNA, the CDR3 is TGTGCCAGCAGTGTGGGGGGTAATTCACCCCTCCACTTT. The full variable domain, rest sourced from reference TRBV13 and TRBJ1-6, is AAGVIQSPRHLIKEKRETATLKCYPIPRHDTVYWYQQGPGQDPQFLISFYEKMQSDKGSIPDRFSAQQFSDYHSELNMSSLELGDSALYFCASSVGGNSPLHFGNGTRLTVT.

The chain employs TRBV6-5 and TRBJ2-2; D might be TRBD2 (6 bases). CDR3 length equals 14 residues. The germline V gene has CDR1 MNHEY and CDR2 SVGAGI. V gave up 6 bases and J gave up 6 bases, with 14 bases separating them. CDR3 amino acids: CASSWSGRAGELFF. CDR3 coding DNA: TGTGCCAGCAGCTGGAGCGGGCGAGCCGGGGAGCTGTTTTTT.

This rearrangement joins TRBV29-1 to TRBJ1-5; D is uncertain. The CDR3 extends over 12 amino acids. V was trimmed by 6 bases and J by 3 bases, leaving 9 bases between them. CDR1 is SQVTM, CDR2 ANQGSEA, per germline. CDR3 region: CSVSDPNQPQHF. CDR3 sequence (DNA): TGCAGCGTCTCGGATCCCAATCAGCCCCAGCATTTT.

This chain joins TRBV28 and TRBJ1-5, with D unresolved. The CDR3 contains 15 residues. The germline CDR1 and CDR2 sequences are MDHEN and SYDVKM. Trimming left V 4 bases short and J 1 base short, with 11 bases between. The CDR3 here is CASSSWSGSNQPQHF. CDR3 sequence (DNA): TGTGCCAGCAGTTCTTGGTCCGGGAGCAATCAGCCCCAGCATTTT. The whole variable domain, remainder taken from reference TRBV28 and TRBJ1-5, is DVKVTQSSRYLVKRTGEKVFLECVQDMDHENMFWYRQDPGLGLRLIYFSYDVKMKEKGDIPEGYSVSREKKERFSLILESASTNQTSMYLCASSSWSGSNQPQHFGDGTRLSIL.

The rearrangement links TRBV5-1 to TRBJ1-6, with a weak D call TRBD1 (6 bases). Trimming took off 4 bases at V and 8 bases at J, with 19 bases between the two ends. The CDR3 runs to 16 residues. CDR1 and CDR2 from the germline V gene are SGHRS and YFSETQ. CDR3 DNA: TGCGCCAGCAGCCCAAGAATAGACAGGAGAGATTCACCCCTCCACTTT. It encodes CASSPRIDRRDSPLHF.

In its sample, this clone was seen a few times. This chain's CDR3 is CASGPGRLSEQYF. The CDR3, as DNA: TGTGCCAGTGGTCCGGGACGCCTCTCCGAGCAGTACTTC. The V and J genes are TRBV6-1 and TRBJ2-7; the D call may be TRBD1 or TRBD2 (5 bases each). The V end was cut by 9 bases, the J end by 6 bases, with 18 bases between. CDR3 length: 13 residues. The germline V gene has CDR1 MNHNS and CDR2 SASEGT.

V and J are TRBV11-2 and TRBJ2-7; TRBD1 matches 11 bases. Germline CDR1 is SGHAT and CDR2 is FQNNGV. Trimming at V came to 4 bases and at J to 3 bases, leaving 2 bases not matched to a gene. This CDR3 spans 14 amino acids. CDR3 DNA sequence: TGTGCCAGCAGCTCGGGACAGGGGGACTACGAGCAGTACTTC. Encoded protein: CASSSGQGDYEQYF.